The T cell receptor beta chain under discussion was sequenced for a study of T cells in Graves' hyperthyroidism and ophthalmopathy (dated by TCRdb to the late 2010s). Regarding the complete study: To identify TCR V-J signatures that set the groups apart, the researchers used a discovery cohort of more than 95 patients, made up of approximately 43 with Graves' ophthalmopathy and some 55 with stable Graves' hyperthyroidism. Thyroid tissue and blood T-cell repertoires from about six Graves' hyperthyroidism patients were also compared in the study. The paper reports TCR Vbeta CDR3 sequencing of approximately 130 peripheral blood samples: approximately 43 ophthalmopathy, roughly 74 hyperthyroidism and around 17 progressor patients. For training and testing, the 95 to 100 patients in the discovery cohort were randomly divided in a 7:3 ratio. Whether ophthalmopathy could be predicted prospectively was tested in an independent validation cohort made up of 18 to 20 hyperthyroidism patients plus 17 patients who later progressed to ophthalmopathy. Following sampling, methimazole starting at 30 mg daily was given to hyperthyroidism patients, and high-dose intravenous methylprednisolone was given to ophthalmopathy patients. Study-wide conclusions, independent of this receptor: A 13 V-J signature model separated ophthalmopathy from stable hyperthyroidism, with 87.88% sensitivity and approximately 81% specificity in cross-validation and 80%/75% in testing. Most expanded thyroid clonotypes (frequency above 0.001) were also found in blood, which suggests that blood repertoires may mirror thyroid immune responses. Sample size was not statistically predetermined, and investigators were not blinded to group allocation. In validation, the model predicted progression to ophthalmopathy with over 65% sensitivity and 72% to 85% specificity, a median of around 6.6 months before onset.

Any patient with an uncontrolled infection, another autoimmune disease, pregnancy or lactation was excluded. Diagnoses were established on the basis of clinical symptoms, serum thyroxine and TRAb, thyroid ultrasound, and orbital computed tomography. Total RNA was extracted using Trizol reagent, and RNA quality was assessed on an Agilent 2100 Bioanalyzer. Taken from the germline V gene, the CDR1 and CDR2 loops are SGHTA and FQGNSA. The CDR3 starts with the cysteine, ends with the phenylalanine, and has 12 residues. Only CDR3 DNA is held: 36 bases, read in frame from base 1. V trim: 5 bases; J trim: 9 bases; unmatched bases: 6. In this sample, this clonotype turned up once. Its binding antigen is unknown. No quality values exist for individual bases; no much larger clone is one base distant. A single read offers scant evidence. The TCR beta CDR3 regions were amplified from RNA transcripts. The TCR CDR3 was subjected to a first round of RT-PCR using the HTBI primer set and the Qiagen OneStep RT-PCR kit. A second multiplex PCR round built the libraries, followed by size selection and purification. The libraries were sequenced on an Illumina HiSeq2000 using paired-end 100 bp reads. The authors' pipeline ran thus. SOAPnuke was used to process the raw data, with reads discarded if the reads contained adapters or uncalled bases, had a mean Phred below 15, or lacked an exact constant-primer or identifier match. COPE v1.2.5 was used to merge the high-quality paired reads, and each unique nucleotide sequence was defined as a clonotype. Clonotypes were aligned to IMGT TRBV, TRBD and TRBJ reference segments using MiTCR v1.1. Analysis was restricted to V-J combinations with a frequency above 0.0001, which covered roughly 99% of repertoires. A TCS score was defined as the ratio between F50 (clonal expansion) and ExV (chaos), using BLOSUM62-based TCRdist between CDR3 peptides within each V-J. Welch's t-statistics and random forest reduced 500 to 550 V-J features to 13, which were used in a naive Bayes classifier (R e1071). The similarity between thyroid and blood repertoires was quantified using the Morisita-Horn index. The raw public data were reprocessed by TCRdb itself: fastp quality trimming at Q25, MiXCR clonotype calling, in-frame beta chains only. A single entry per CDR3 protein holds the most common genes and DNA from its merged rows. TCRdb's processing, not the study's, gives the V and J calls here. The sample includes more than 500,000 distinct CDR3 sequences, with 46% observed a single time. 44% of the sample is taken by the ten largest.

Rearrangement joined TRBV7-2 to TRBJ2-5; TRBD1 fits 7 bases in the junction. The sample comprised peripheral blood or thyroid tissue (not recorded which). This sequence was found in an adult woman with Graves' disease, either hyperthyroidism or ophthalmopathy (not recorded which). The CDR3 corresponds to CASSPRGLAQYF. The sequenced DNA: TGTGCCAGCAGCCCTAGGGGGCTGGCCCAGTACTTC.